This TCR beta chain was sequenced during a study of beta chain features in type 1 diabetes. Expressed TCRB transcripts got sequenced, as all isolated RNA was reverse transcribed. Here immunoSEQ multiplex PCR was the method, and the copy in TCRdb shows in-frame clones only, minus some. The table records around 70,000 clones, around 49% of them present only once. General study findings and limits: Researchers report that Type 1 diabetes patients had moderately but significantly shorter TCRB CDR3s across all four CD4+ subsets.

This clone was found a few times. Its antigen remains unidentified. The sample was central memory CD4+ T cells from blood. This sequence was found in a man younger than 40 with type 1 diabetes.

The CDR3 DNA reads TGTGCCATCACTGGCCTAACCCAGGGAGGCTACACCTTC. Encoded protein: CAITGLTQGGYTF. V gene TRBV10-3 combines with J gene TRBJ1-2, with D tentatively TRBD1 (5 bases). With 7 bases removed from V and 8 bases from J, the gap between germline ends came to 17 bases. Germline V gene data show CDR1 as ENHRY and CDR2 as SYGVKD. The CDR3 spans 13 residues.